Listed below are T cell receptor beta chains from one sample, sequenced in a study of regulatory T cells in long-lasting Graves disease. TCRdb recomputed calls from the multiplex PCR reads with MiXCR, one row per CDR3 protein. The repertoire holds hundreds of thousands of distinct CDR3 sequences, about 16% seen once, with about 17% in the top ten. The same data also went into a second study, on T cells in Graves' hyperthyroidism and ophthalmopathy.

The sample consisted of peripheral blood mononuclear cells (PBMCs), taken at new diagnosis, from a patient treated with antithyroid drugs. The receptors originated from a woman in her twenties or thirties with Graves disease. CDR3s leave out the opening cysteine and the closing phenylalanine or tryptophan. Fields, in order: clone size, V gene, J gene, CDR3 protein. Not every row has a clone size; where given, it reads once, few, many or a size class.

>few|TRBV29-1|TRBJ2-5
SVETVASAETQY
>once|TRBV5-1|TRBJ1-4
ASSLMDSRNEKLF
>many|TRBV7-3|TRBJ1-2
ASSPQGGPTNYGYT
>NA|TRBV5-1|TRBJ2-7
ASSLERPGYEQY
>NA|TRBV2|TRBJ2-6
ASSVRGAISGANVLT
>many|TRBV18|TRBJ2-7
ASSPPWGEQY
>NA|TRBV19|TRBJ2-6
ASSILWDRSRTGANVLT
>many|TRBV28|TRBJ2-7
ASKTGGSSYEQY
>NA|TRBV19|TRBJ2-6
ASSIAPQPRAFSGANVLT
>many|TRBV2|TRBJ1-3
ASSVLRPNGGNTIY
>many|TRBV30|TRBJ1-2
AWSVHHDGYT
>NA|TRBV3-1|TRBJ2-5
ASSNRAVGRTQY
>NA|TRBV18|TRBJ2-7
ASSPLGRLAGSSSYEQY
>few|TRBV5-1|TRBJ1-3
ASSPGVSGNTIY
>many|TRBV20-1|TRBJ2-5
SAFGGTSVGETQY
>few|TRBV19|TRBJ2-5
ASADRKETQY
>few|TRBV20-1|TRBJ2-3
SAREEGTDTQY
>many|TRBV6-2/TRBV6-3|TRBJ1-1
ASSQGQRYTEAF
>many|TRBV2|TRBJ2-2
ASSDSAITGLVLGTGELF
>few|TRBV20-1|TRBJ2-7
SGKGVTGYEQY
>NA|TRBV20-1|TRBJ2-1
SALTSRYNEQF
>NA|TRBV18|TRBJ2-3
ASSPRQETSTDTQY
>many|TRBV11-2|TRBJ2-4
ASSPGLGENIQY
>NA|TRBV19|TRBJ2-5
ASSGWGQETQY
>few|TRBV7-2|NA
ASSTGGSTFGAQY
>NA|TRBV10-3|TRBJ2-1
AIGESYNEQF
>many|TRBV2|TRBJ1-2
ASSVEGGGYT
>NA|TRBV18|TRBJ1-5
ASSPYDGFQPQH
>few|TRBV4-1|TRBJ2-1
ASSQPTSGRAYNEQF
>many|TRBV9|TRBJ2-7
ASSADIADPYEQY
>NA|TRBV27|TRBJ2-1
ASLDSEQF
>few|TRBV5-1|TRBJ2-1
ASRPGRAVNNEQF